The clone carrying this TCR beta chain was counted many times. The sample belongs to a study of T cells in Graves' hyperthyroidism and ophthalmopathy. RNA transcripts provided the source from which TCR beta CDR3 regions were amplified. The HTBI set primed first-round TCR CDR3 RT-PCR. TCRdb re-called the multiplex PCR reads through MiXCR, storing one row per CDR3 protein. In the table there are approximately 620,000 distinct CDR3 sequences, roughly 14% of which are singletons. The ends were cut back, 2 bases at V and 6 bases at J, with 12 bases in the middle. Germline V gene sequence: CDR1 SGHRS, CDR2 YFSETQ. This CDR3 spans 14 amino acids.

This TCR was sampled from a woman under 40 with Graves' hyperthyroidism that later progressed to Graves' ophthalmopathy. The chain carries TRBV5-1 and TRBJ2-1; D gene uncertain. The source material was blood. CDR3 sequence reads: CASSFYNPSNEQFF. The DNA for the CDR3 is TGCGCCAGCAGCTTTTATAACCCATCCAATGAGCAGTTCTTC.